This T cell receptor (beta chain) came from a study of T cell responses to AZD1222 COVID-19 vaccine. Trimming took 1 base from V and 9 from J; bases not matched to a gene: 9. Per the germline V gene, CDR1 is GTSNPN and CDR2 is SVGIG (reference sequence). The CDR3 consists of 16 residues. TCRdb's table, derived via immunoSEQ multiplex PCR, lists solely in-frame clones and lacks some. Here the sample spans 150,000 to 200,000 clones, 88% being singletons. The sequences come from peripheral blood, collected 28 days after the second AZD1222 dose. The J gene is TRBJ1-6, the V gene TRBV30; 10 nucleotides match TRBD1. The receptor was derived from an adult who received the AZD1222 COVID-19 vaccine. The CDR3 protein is CAWSAGTGVRSSPLHF. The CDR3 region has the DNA TGTGCCTGGAGTGCCGGGACAGGGGTCAGGAGTTCACCCCTCCACTTT.